This T cell receptor (beta chain) was documented in a study of T-cell reconstitution after alpha-beta-depleted transplantation in children. This clonotype was counted at least ten times. Germline V gives CDR1 DFQATT, CDR2 SNEGSKA (reference sequence). This CDR3 contains 18 residues. Trimming cost V 0 bases and J 5 bases; bases outside gene matches: 9. Preparation of the TCRbeta library was carried out with unique molecular identifiers. TCRdb processed the PCR reads anew with MiXCR; each CDR3 protein has one entry. Of 150,000 to 200,000 distinct CDR3 sequences in the sample, roughly 15% were seen once.

This chain connects TRBV20-1 to TRBJ2-2; 13 bases line up with TRBD2. The TCR sequence derives from a human donor who donated a stem cell graft to a child with acute lymphoblastic leukemia. The input for sequencing was PBMCs from the stem cell graft donor, taken from the stem cell graft. The CDR3 protein is CSARDEGTSGAQTGELFF. The CDR3 nucleotides are TGCAGTGCTAGAGATGAGGGGACTAGCGGGGCCCAAACCGGGGAGCTGTTTTTT.